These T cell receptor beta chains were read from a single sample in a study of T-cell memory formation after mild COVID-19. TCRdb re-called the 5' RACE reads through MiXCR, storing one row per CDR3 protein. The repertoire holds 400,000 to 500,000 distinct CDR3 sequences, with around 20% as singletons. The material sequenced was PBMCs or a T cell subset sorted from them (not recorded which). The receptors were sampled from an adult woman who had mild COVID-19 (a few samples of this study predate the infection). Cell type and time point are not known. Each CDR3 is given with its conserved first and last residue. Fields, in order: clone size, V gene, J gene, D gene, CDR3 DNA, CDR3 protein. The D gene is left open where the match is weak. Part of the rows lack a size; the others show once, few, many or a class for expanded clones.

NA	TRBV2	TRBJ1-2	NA	TGTGCCAGCAGTGAGTCCATGTCGGGGTTGAATGGCTACACCTTC	CASSESMSGLNGYTF
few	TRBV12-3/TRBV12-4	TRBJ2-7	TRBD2	TGTGCCAGCAGCCGTAGCGGGGGAAGACCCTACGAGCAGTACTTC	CASSRSGGRPYEQYF
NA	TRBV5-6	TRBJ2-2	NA	TGTGCCAGCAGTCCCAAACTAGCTCCCGGGGAGCTGTTTTTT	CASSPKLAPGELFF
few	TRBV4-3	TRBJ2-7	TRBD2	TGCGCCAGCAGCCACCCTAGCGGGAGGGCCGAGAACTACGAGCAGTACTTC	CASSHPSGRAENYEQYF
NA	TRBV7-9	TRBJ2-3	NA	TGTGCCAGCAGCTTAGCCTCGACTCATACCTTCCCCTTGGCGCAGTATTTT	CASSLASTHTFPLAQYF
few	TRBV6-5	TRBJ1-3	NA	TGTGCCACCCACCCCGAAACTGGAAACACCATATATTTT	CATHPETGNTIYF
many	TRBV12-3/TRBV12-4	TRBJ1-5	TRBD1	TGTGCCAGCGTGGGGACAGGGGGGACAGATCAGCCCCAGCATTTT	CASVGTGGTDQPQHF
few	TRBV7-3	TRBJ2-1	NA	TGTGCCAGCAGCGTAACGAGCCGGGACCCAAGAAGATTC	CASSVTSRDPRRF
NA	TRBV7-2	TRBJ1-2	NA	TGTGCCAGCAGCCTAATAAGGGAGAACTATGGCTACACCTTC	CASSLIRENYGYTF
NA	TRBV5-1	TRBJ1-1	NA	TGCGCCAGCAGCTTGGTGCGCCCTTCTGAAGCTTTCTTT	CASSLVRPSEAFF
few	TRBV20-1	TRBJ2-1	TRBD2	TGCAGTGCTAGACAACCTAGCGGGAGGGCCAGTAATGAGCAGTTCTTC	CSARQPSGRASNEQFF
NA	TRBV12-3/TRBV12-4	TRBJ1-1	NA	TGTGCCAGCAGTTTAAGTGGGATCCCCCGCCAAATCAAAGCTTTCTTT	CASSLSGIPRQIKAFF
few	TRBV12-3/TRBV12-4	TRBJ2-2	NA	TGTGCCAGCGTGTTGTCCCGGGTAAACACCGGGGAGCTGTTTTTT	CASVLSRVNTGELFF
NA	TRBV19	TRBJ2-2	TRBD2	TGTGCCAGTAGAAATCTTCGGGAGGGGCGTAGTGGCGGGGAGCTGTTTTTT	CASRNLREGRSGGELFF
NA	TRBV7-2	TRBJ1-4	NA	TGTGCCAGCAGCTTGGGGGCGAGGAATGAAAAACTGTTTTTT	CASSLGARNEKLFF
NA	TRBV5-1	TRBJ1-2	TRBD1	TGCGCCAGCAGCTTGACAGGGGGCGCGGATGGCTACACCTTC	CASSLTGGADGYTF
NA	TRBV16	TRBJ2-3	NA	TGTGCCAGCAGCCACCGCCGGCTAGGTAGAACAGATACGCAGTATTTT	CASSHRRLGRTDTQYF
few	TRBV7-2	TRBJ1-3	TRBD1	TGTGCCAGCAGCTTTCGGACAGGGGCCTACCTATCTGGAAACACCATATATTTT	CASSFRTGAYLSGNTIYF
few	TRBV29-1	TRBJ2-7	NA	TGCAGCGCTCTGACGGTAACCTACGAGCAGTACTTC	CSALTVTYEQYF
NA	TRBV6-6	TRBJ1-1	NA	TGTGCCAGCAGTTATTCGGTACTGAACACTGAAGCTTTCTTT	CASSYSVLNTEAFF
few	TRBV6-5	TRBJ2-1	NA	TGTGCCAGCAGTTACGGGGCCCGTGGTCTAGAAGAGCAGTTCTTC	CASSYGARGLEEQFF
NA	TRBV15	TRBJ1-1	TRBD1	TGTGCCACCAGGACAGGGGCTCGGGGGAGGAACACTGAAGCTTTCTTT	CATRTGARGRNTEAFF
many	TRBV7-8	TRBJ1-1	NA	TGTGCCAGCAGCTTAGTAAGCCAAATAATAGTTAAGGCTTTCTTT	CASSLVSQIIVKAFF
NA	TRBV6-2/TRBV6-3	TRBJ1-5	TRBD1	TGTGCCAGCAGTTATGACAGGGAACATCAGCCCCAGCATTTT	CASSYDREHQPQHF
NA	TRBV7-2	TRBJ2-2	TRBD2	TGTGCCAGCAGCTTAGTTTCAGCGGGAGTGGGCGGGGAGCTGTTTTTT	CASSLVSAGVGGELFF
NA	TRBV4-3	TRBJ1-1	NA	TGCGCCAGCAGCCAATCCTTTTTCCCAAGTACTGAAGCTTTCTTT	CASSQSFFPSTEAFF
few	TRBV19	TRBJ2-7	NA	TGTGCCAGTAGTATCCGGGACGGCCACTACGAGCAGTACTTC	CASSIRDGHYEQYF
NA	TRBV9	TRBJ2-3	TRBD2	TGTGCCAGCAGCCTTCCACTAGCGGGAGGTTCCACAGATACGCAGTATTTT	CASSLPLAGGSTDTQYF
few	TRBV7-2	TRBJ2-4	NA	TGTGCCAGCAGCTCCCCCCACGGGCGGGACGGAGGCAAAAACATTCAGTACTTC	CASSSPHGRDGGKNIQYF
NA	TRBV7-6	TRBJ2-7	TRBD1	TGTGCCAGCAGCTTAGCCGGGACAGGGATTTACGAGCAGTACTTC	CASSLAGTGIYEQYF
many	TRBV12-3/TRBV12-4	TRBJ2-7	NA	TGTGCCAGCAGTCTTACGGACTACTACGAGCAGTACTTC	CASSLTDYYEQYF
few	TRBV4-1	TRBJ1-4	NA	TGCGCCAGCAGCCAAGTTGGCGGAAATGAAAAACTGTTTTTT	CASSQVGGNEKLFF
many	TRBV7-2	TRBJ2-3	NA	TGTGCCAGCAGTCGAGATTACGATACGCAGTATTTT	CASSRDYDTQYF
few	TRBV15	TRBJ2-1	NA	TGTGCCACCAGCAGGACGGACCGTCGGAATGAGCAGTTCTTC	CATSRTDRRNEQFF
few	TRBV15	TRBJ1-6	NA	TGTGCCACCAGCAGAGATGTCGGGAATAATTCACCCCTCCACTTT	CATSRDVGNNSPLHF
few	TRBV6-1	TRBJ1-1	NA	TGTGCCAGCAGTGAACCCGGGGGAATAGGACGCACTGAAGCTTTCTTT	CASSEPGGIGRTEAFF
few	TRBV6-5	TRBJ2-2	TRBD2	TGTGCCAGCAGTTACTCGGTCCTAGCGGGAGGCAACACCGGGGAGCTGTTTTTT	CASSYSVLAGGNTGELFF
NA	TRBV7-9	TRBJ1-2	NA	TGTGCCAGCAGCTTAGTACAGCCCGGATTAAACTATGGCTACACCTTC	CASSLVQPGLNYGYTF
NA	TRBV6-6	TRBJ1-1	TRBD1	TGTGCCAGCACCTGGGACAGGGGAACTGAAGCTTTCTTT	CASTWDRGTEAFF
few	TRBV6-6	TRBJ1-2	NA	TGTGCCAGTATAAACAGGGAAACCTCCTATGGCTACACCTTC	CASINRETSYGYTF
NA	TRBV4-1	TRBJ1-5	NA	TGCGCCAGCAGCCAAGTAGAGGGCCCGTGGCAGCCCCAGCATTTT	CASSQVEGPWQPQHF
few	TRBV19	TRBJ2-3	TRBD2	TGTGCCACAACTGACCTGGGACTAGCGGGGACAGATACGCAGTATTTT	CATTDLGLAGTDTQYF
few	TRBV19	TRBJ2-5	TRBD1	TGTGCCAGTAGTATCAGGACAGGGGGCCGGGAGACCCAGTACTTC	CASSIRTGGRETQYF
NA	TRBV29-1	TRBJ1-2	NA	TGCAGCGTTGCCCGGACAGAGACACGGGGGGCTGGCTACACCTTC	CSVARTETRGAGYTF
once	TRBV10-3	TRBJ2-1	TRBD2	TGTGCCACCCAGGCGGTGGCTAGCAGCCCGGGAGGATTAGGAAATGAGCAGTTCTTC	CATQAVASSPGGLGNEQFF
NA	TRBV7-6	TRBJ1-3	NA	TGTGCCAGCAGCTTAGGGGGTTACGGAAACACCATATATTTT	CASSLGGYGNTIYF
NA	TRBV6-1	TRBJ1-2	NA	TGTGCCAGCAGTGAAAAGAGTGGCTACACCTTC	CASSEKSGYTF
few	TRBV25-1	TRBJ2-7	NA	TGTGCCAGCACCTTAGCGGGTGGGGGCAGGCAGTACTTC	CASTLAGGGRQYF
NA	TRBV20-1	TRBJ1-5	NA	TGCAGTGCTAAAGACAGATCCCCGAAGCCCCAGCATTTT	CSAKDRSPKPQHF
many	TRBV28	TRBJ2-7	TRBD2	TGTGCCACCGAAGCGGGGGACGGTTACGAGCAGTACTTC	CATEAGDGYEQYF
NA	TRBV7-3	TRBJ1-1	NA	TGTGCCAGCAGTTATTCCAAGAACACTGAAGCTTTCTTT	CASSYSKNTEAFF